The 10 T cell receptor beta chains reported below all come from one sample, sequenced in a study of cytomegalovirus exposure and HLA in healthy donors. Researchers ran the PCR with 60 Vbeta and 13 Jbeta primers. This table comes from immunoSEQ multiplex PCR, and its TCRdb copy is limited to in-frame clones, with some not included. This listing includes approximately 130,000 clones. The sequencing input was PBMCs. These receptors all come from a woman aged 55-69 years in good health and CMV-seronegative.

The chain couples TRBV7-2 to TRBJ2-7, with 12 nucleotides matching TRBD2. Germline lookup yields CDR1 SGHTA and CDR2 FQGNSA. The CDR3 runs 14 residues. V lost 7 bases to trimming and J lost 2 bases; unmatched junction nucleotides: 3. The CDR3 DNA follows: TGTGCCAGCACCGGACTAGCGGGAACCTACGAGCAGTACTTC. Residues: CASTGLAGTYEQYF.

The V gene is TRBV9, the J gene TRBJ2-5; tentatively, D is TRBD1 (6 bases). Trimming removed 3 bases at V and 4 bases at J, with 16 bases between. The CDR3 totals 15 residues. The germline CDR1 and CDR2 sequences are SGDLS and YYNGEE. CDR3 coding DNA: TGTGCCAGCAGCGCCCGGACAGAAGGTCTAGAGACCCAGTACTTC. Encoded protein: CASSARTEGLETQYF.

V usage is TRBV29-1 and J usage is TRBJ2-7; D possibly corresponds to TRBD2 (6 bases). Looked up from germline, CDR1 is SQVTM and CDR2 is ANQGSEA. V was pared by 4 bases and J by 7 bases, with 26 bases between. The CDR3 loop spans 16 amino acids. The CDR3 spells CSVGLPVTTRRFEQYF. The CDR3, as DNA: TGCAGCGTTGGCCTTCCCGTGACGACTAGAAGGTTTGAGCAGTACTTC.

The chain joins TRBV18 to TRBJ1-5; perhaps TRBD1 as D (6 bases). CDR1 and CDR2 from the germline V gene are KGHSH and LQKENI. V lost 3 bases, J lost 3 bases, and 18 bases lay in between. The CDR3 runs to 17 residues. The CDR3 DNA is TGTGCCAGCTCACCTGCGGCCCCTGGACAGTCCAATCAGCCCCAGCATTTT. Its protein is CASSPAAPGQSNQPQHF.

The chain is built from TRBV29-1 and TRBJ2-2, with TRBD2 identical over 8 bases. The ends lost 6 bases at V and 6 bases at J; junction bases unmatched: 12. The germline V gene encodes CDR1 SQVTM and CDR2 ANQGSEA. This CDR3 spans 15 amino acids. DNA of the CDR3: TGCAGCGTCGACTTCTCACGGGGGGGGGCCGGGGAGCTGTTTTTT. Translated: CSVDFSRGGAGELFF.

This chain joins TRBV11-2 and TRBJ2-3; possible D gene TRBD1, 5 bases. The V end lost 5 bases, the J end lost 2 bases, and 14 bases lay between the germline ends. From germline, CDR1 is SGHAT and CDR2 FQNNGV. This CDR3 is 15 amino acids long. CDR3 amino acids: CASSRTLDDTDTQYF. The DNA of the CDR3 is TGTGCCAGCAGCCGGACATTAGACGACACAGATACGCAGTATTTT. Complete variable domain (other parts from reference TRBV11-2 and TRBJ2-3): EAGVAQSPRYKIIEKRQSVAFWCNPISGHATLYWYQQILGQGPKLLIQFQNNGVVDDSQLPKDRFSAERLKGVDSTLKIQPAKLEDSAVYLCASSRTLDDTDTQYFGPGTRLTVL.

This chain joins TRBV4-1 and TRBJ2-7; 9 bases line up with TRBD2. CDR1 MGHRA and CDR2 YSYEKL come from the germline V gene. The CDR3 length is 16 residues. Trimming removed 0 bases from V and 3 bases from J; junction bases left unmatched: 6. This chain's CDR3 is CASSQDITSGYYEQYF. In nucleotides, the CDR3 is TGCGCCAGCAGCCAAGATATTACTAGCGGGTACTACGAGCAGTACTTC.

In nucleotides, the CDR3 is TGTGCCAGCAGTTTAGCGACTAGCGGTTTCAATGAGCAGTTCTTC. It specifies CASSLATSGFNEQFF. The chain couples TRBV28 to TRBJ2-1; 9 nucleotides align to TRBD2. CDR1 is MDHEN and CDR2 is SYDVKM in the germline V gene. The CDR3 runs to 15 residues. Trimming at V came to 2 bases and at J to 6 bases, leaving 5 bases not matched to a gene.

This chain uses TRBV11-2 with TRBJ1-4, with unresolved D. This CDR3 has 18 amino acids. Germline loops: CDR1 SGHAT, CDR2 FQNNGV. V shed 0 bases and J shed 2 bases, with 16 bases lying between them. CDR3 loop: CASSLDFVRGGTNEKLFF. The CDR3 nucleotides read TGTGCCAGCAGCTTAGACTTCGTTCGGGGTGGGACTAATGAAAAACTGTTTTTT.

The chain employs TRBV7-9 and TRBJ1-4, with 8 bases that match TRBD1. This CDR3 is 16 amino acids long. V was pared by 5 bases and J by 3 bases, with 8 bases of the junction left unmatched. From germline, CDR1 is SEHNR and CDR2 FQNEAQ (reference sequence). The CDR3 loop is CASSLGQDGPNEKLFF. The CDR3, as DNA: TGTGCCAGCAGCCTGGGACAGGACGGACCTAATGAAAAACTGTTTTTT.